Below, 20 T cell receptor beta chains from the same sample are listed, as sequenced in a study of shared clonotypes between healthy human individuals. The method was immunoSEQ multiplex PCR; TCRdb's version includes in-frame clones alone and lacks a portion of them. The table shows around 1.9 million clones, with just under 95% occurring only once. The naive CD8 subset, CD45RO-negative cells positively selected for CCR7, excluded terminally differentiated effector memory CD45RA+ cells. Source material: naive CD8+ T cells from PBMCs. The receptors were sampled from a man aged 18 to 35 in good health. Some clones in this sample may be carry-over from other donors' samples.

This chain joins TRBV18 and TRBJ2-1; the D call may be TRBD1 or TRBD2 (6 bases each). The CDR3 length is 16 residues. Germline V gene data show CDR1 as KGHSH and CDR2 as LQKENI. V shed 6 bases and J shed 3 bases, with 18 bases lying between them. The CDR3 protein is CASSGGVRGSYNEQFF. DNA of the CDR3: TGTGCCAGCTCCGGGGGCGTCAGGGGAAGCTACAATGAGCAGTTCTTC.

The chain recombines TRBV20-1 with TRBJ1-2; TRBD1 might be the D (6 bases). Germline loops: CDR1 DFQATT, CDR2 SNEGSKA (reference sequence). The germline V and J ends were trimmed by 6 bases and 8 bases, with 13 bases remaining between them. CDR3 size: 11 residues. For the CDR3, the DNA is TGCAGTGCCGGGGGGGCGCGAGGCTACACCTTC. Its protein product is CSAGGARGYTF.

The chain links TRBV29-1 to TRBJ2-1, with 7 nucleotides matching TRBD1. J was trimmed by 2 bases and V by 4 bases; bases with no gene match: 8. The CDR3 spans 15 residues. Germline V lookup: CDR1 SQVTM, CDR2 ANQGSEA. The CDR3 region is CSVARTGHTYNEQFF. In DNA, the CDR3 is TGCAGCGTTGCCAGGACAGGCCATACCTACAATGAGCAGTTCTTC.

In regard to this clone: Other DNA sequences from this sample encode an identical CDR3 as well. The chain uses TRBV9 and TRBJ2-5, with D uncertain. CDR1 SGDLS and CDR2 YYNGEE come from the germline V gene. CDR3 length equals 15 residues. V dropped 0 bases and J dropped 1 base, with 10 bases sitting between them. CDR3 loop: CASSVGGRPQETQYF. The CDR3 coding sequence is TGTGCCAGCAGCGTAGGTGGGCGACCCCAAGAGACCCAGTACTTC.

The rearrangement links TRBV4-1 to TRBJ1-5; possibly TRBD1 for D (5 bases). CDR1 and CDR2 from the germline V gene are MGHRA and YSYEKL. The CDR3 has 12 amino acids. V lost 8 bases to trimming and J lost 10 bases, with 15 bases between them. CDR3 region: CASSALGGPQHF. The CDR3 nucleotides read TGCGCCAGCTCGGCCCTGGGGGGTCCCCAGCATTTT.

This clone has a handful of counts. The rearrangement uses TRBV10-3 and TRBJ2-7; the D is unclear. Germline V CDR1 and CDR2: ENHRY, SYGVKD. This CDR3 has 15 residues. Trimming took off 3 bases at V and 0 bases at J, with 12 bases between the two ends. This CDR3 is CAISDPDRHSYEQYF. CDR3 DNA: TGTGCCATCAGTGATCCGGACCGCCACTCCTACGAGCAGTACTTC.

The V call is TRBV11-2, the J call TRBJ2-7; 9 bases match TRBD1. Germline V lookup: CDR1 SGHAT, CDR2 FQNNGV. This CDR3 has 15 residues. V lost 5 bases, J lost 2 bases, and 7 bases stayed unmatched. This CDR3 reads CASSPGYRGPYEQYF. The DNA for the CDR3 is TGTGCCAGCAGCCCAGGGTACAGGGGGCCCTACGAGCAGTACTTC. Full variable domain (remainder filled in from reference TRBV11-2 and TRBJ2-7): EAGVAQSPRYKIIEKRQSVAFWCNPISGHATLYWYQQILGQGPKLLIQFQNNGVVDDSQLPKDRFSAERLKGVDSTLKIQPAKLEDSAVYLCASSPGYRGPYEQYFGPGTRLTVT.

The chain joins TRBV6-1 to TRBJ2-1; weak D call: TRBD2 (5 bases). V shed 7 bases and J shed 6 bases, with 13 bases lying between them. In germline, CDR1 is MNHNS, CDR2 SASEGT. The CDR3 is 13 residues long. CDR3 DNA: TGTGCCAGCACCTTAACGGGGATCAATGAGCAGTTCTTC. Protein product: CASTLTGINEQFF.

The chain combines TRBV4-3 with TRBJ1-1; D unclear. Trimming left V 0 bases short and J 1 base short, with 6 bases between. Germline V lookup: CDR1 LGHNA, CDR2 YSLEER. The CDR3 has 14 amino acids. CDR3 sequence: CASSQDMENTEAFF. The CDR3 region has the DNA TGCGCCAGCAGCCAAGATATGGAGAACACTGAAGCTTTCTTT.

The chain couples TRBV7-9 to TRBJ1-4; D unclear. This CDR3 contains 15 residues. The germline V and J ends were trimmed by 5 bases and 5 bases, with 15 bases remaining between them. Germline loops: CDR1 SEHNR, CDR2 FQNEAQ (reference sequence). This CDR3 reads CASSIWTDKNEKLFF. CDR3 sequence (DNA): TGTGCCAGCAGCATATGGACGGATAAGAATGAAAAACTGTTTTTT.

The gene calls are TRBV13 and TRBJ2-5; TRBD1 aligns across 7 bases. There are 17 residues in the CDR3. Germline V gene data show CDR1 as PRHDT and CDR2 as FYEKMQ (reference sequence). The V and J ends lost 1 base and 2 bases, in that order; junction bases with no gene match: 10. This CDR3 reads CASSLASGTAMQETQYF. CDR3 nucleotides: TGTGCCAGCAGCTTAGCCTCCGGGACAGCGATGCAAGAGACCCAGTACTTC.

This chain uses TRBV6-5 with TRBJ2-1; D is unclear. Germline-derived CDR1 and CDR2 are MNHEY and SVGAGI. V was trimmed by 4 bases and J by 7 bases, leaving 8 bases between them. The CDR3 is made up of 12 amino acids. The CDR3 region is CASSFGLNEQFF. CDR3 in DNA: TGTGCCAGCAGTTTCGGTTTGAATGAGCAGTTCTTC.

This rearrangement joins TRBV29-1 to TRBJ1-2, with D tentatively TRBD1 (5 bases). This CDR3 has 12 amino acids. Trimming shortened V by 6 bases and J by 4 bases, and 12 bases separated the two germline ends. Germline CDR1 is SQVTM and CDR2 is ANQGSEA. The CDR3 coding sequence is TGCAGCGTCAGCACGGGGCTCTATGGCTACACCTTC. It encodes CSVSTGLYGYTF.

J is TRBJ2-7 and V is TRBV14; D is uncertain. The germline V and J ends were trimmed by 2 bases and 3 bases, with 14 bases remaining between them. CDR1 is SGHDN and CDR2 is FVKESK in the germline V gene. This CDR3 is built from 15 residues. CDR3: CASSQRLVPNYEQYF. The CDR3 DNA follows: TGTGCCAGCAGCCAAAGGTTGGTCCCCAACTACGAGCAGTACTTC.

This clone was recorded only once. The rearrangement uses TRBV19 and TRBJ2-1; 8 positions match TRBD2. This CDR3 has 20 amino acids. Germline assignment: CDR1 LNHDA and CDR2 SQIVND (reference sequence). With V trimmed by 1 base and J by 3 bases, 17 bases remained unmatched. The DNA of the CDR3 is TGTGCCAGTAGTATAGTTCCCTCCACCCTACTAGCGGTGAGCTACAATGAGCAGTTCTTC. Translated, it gives CASSIVPSTLLAVSYNEQFF.

This clone has only one observation. The V gene is TRBV9, the J gene TRBJ2-3, with D maybe TRBD2 (6 bases). V was trimmed by 4 bases and J by 1 base, leaving 13 bases between them. The CDR3 runs 15 residues. The V gene's germline CDR1 is SGDLS and CDR2 YYNGEE. Written as DNA, the CDR3 is TGTGCCAGCAGCACGGGAGAGGGTGGCACAGATACGCAGTATTTT. Amino acid sequence: CASSTGEGGTDTQYF.

The chain has TRBV27 and TRBJ2-7; D is ambiguous. This CDR3 contains 14 residues. Germline V lookup: CDR1 MNHEY, CDR2 SMNVEV (reference sequence). Trimming shortened V by 3 bases and J by 2 bases, and 11 bases separated the two germline ends. For the CDR3, the DNA is TGTGCCAGCAGTTTTAAGGACGGAACCTACGAGCAGTACTTC. It is translated as CASSFKDGTYEQYF.

The chain carries TRBV27 and TRBJ2-7, with 8 nucleotides matching TRBD2. Germline V gene sequence: CDR1 MNHEY, CDR2 SMNVEV (reference sequence). The ends lost 6 bases at V and 3 bases at J; junction bases unmatched: 10. This CDR3 region has 15 residues. This chain's CDR3 is CASSPARGGRYEQYF. CDR3 DNA sequence: TGTGCCAGCAGCCCGGCTCGGGGGGGCCGCTACGAGCAGTACTTC.

There are a few counts of this clone. This chain uses TRBV7-9 with TRBJ1-4; D is perhaps TRBD1 (5 bases). Trimming left V 6 bases short and J 12 bases short, with 17 bases between. CDR3 length: 13 amino acids. Germline assignment: CDR1 SEHNR and CDR2 FQNEAQ (reference sequence). CDR3: CASSRGAGVELFF. The DNA of the CDR3 is TGTGCCAGCAGTCGCGGGGCGGGAGTGGAACTGTTTTTT.

This chain links TRBV5-1 with TRBJ2-3; 8 bases fit TRBD1. This CDR3 spans 15 amino acids. CDR1 is SGHRS, CDR2 YFSETQ, per germline. V was pared by 6 bases and J by 7 bases, with 13 bases of the junction left unmatched. In DNA, the CDR3 is TGCGCCAGCACTCCCGGGACAGGAGCCTATTATACGCAGTATTTT. Translated: CASTPGTGAYYTQYF.